This entry lists 16 T cell receptor beta chains sequenced from one sample in a study of CD8 T cells in Susac syndrome. Random hexamers were used to reverse transcribe about 0.45 to 1 ug of RNA. TCRdb reprocessed the immunoSEQ multiplex PCR reads with MiXCR, giving one entry per CDR3 protein. The top ten hold approximately 0.47% of the sample, which has tens of thousands of distinct CDR3 sequences, approximately 95% seen once. The sample taken for sequencing was CD8+ T cells from PBMCs. The receptor set was obtained from a human donor with Susac syndrome.

The chain employs TRBV6-5 and TRBJ1-5; D possibly corresponds to TRBD1 (6 bases). The V end lost 4 bases, the J end lost 2 bases, and 9 bases lay between the germline ends. Germline CDR1 and CDR2: MNHEY and SVGAGI. The CDR3 is made up of 14 amino acids. The CDR3 sequence is CASSFRGGNQPQHF. CDR3 nucleotides: TGTGCCAGCAGTTTCAGGGGAGGCAATCAGCCCCAGCATTTT.

The chain uses TRBV5-1 and TRBJ2-1; D gene unclear. CDR1 and CDR2 from the germline V gene are SGHRS and YFSETQ. This CDR3 has 13 amino acids. Trimming removed 4 bases at V and 10 bases at J, with 15 bases between. The CDR3 DNA follows: TGCGCCAGCAGCGCCGACTGGAACGGCGAGCAGTTCTTC. It codes for CASSADWNGEQFF.

The chain employs TRBV7-9 and TRBJ1-1; no clear D gene. The germline V and J ends were trimmed by 1 base and 9 bases, with 12 bases remaining between them. CDR1 is SEHNR and CDR2 is FQNEAQ in the germline V gene (reference sequence). This CDR3 region has 13 residues. Here the CDR3 reads CASSLEGTAQAFF. DNA of the CDR3: TGTGCCAGCAGCTTAGAAGGAACTGCGCAAGCTTTCTTT.

This clonotype was counted once. This chain connects TRBV13 to TRBJ2-7; D remains unclear. The CDR3 consists of 12 residues. V dropped 5 bases and J dropped 6 bases, with 11 bases sitting between them. In germline, CDR1 is PRHDT, CDR2 FYEKMQ (reference sequence). CDR3 nucleotides: TGTGCCAGCAGCCCACCTGATGGCGAGCAGTACTTC. Its protein is CASSPPDGEQYF.

The chain joins TRBV5-1 to TRBJ2-1; TRBD2 aligns across 11 bases. Losses at the gene ends were 0 bases for V and 8 bases for J; bases not matched to a gene: 7. CDR3 length: 16 amino acids. Germline V gene lookup returns CDR1 SGHRS and CDR2 YFSETQ. The CDR3 reads CASSLDTSGSGDEQFF. The CDR3 coding sequence is TGCGCCAGCAGCTTGGATACTAGCGGGAGTGGCGATGAGCAGTTCTTC.

This chain connects TRBV27 to TRBJ2-7; 8 bases fit TRBD2. V dropped 3 bases and J dropped 2; count of bases not matched to a gene: 6. The germline gives CDR1 MNHEY, CDR2 SMNVEV (reference sequence). The CDR3 is 15 residues long. The CDR3 nucleotides are TGTGCCAGCAGTTTTGCTAGCGGGTACACCTACGAGCAGTACTTC. This gives the protein CASSFASGYTYEQYF.

The chain couples TRBV20-1 to TRBJ1-1, with D unclear. The CDR3 has 16 residues. Deletions cut 0 bases from V and 0 bases from J, with 14 bases between. CDR1 and CDR2 (germline): DFQATT, SNEGSKA (reference sequence). CDR3 bases: TGCAGTGCTAGAGAACTGGGCACCCTAGTGAACACTGAAGCTTTCTTT. Translating it yields CSARELGTLVNTEAFF.

V is TRBV28 and J is TRBJ2-1; TRBD2 aligns across 10 bases. Germline values: CDR1 MDHEN, CDR2 SYDVKM. Trimming cost V 5 bases and J 2 bases; bases outside gene matches: 9. This CDR3 is built from 17 residues. CDR3 nucleotide sequence: TGTGCCAGCAGTCCCTCTAGCGGGAGATCCACCTACAATGAGCAGTTCTTC. This sequence encodes CASSPSSGRSTYNEQFF. The full variable domain, rest sourced from reference TRBV28 and TRBJ2-1, is DVKVTQSSRYLVKRTGEKVFLECVQDMDHENMFWYRQDPGLGLRLIYFSYDVKMKEKGDIPEGYSVSREKKERFSLILESASTNQTSMYLCASSPSSGRSTYNEQFFGPGTRLTVL.

The rearrangement links TRBV29-1 to TRBJ2-1; D gene ambiguous. V lost 6 bases and J lost 6, with 12 bases in between. CDR1 SQVTM and CDR2 ANQGSEA come from the germline V gene. The CDR3 runs 12 residues. Written as DNA, the CDR3 is TGCAGCGTCGGTCTGGGATTCAATGAGCAGTTCTTC. Amino acids: CSVGLGFNEQFF.

The CDR3 sequence is CASSQDRAVGNTIYF. In DNA form, the CDR3 reads TGTGCCAGCAGCCAAGATAGGGCAGTGGGAAACACCATATATTTT. J is TRBJ1-3 and V is TRBV4-2; D ambiguous. Trimming stripped 0 bases from V and 4 bases from J, with 10 bases between. There are 15 residues in the CDR3. Germline CDR1 is LGHNA and CDR2 is YNFKEQ.

This clonotype is a singleton in its sample. The rearrangement uses TRBV27 and TRBJ2-5; D is tentatively TRBD1 or TRBD2 (6 bases each). CDR1 and CDR2 from the germline V gene are MNHEY and SMNVEV (reference sequence). The CDR3 has 15 residues. With 4 bases removed from V and 4 bases from J, the gap between germline ends came to 16 bases. CDR3 in amino acids: CASSSGTLRGETQYF. The CDR3 DNA reads TGTGCCAGCAGTTCGGGGACTCTCAGGGGAGAGACCCAGTACTTC.

The chain is built from TRBV7-2 and TRBJ2-7; 8 positions match TRBD1. The germline V gene encodes CDR1 SGHTA and CDR2 FQGNSA. This CDR3 has 14 residues. V lost 6 bases and J lost 2; bases outside the gene matches: 6. The CDR3 coding sequence is TGTGCCAGCAGTCCCACAGGGGGAACCTACGAGCAGTACTTC. Amino acid sequence: CASSPTGGTYEQYF. The variable domain in full, completed from reference TRBV7-2 and TRBJ2-7, reads GAGVSQSPSNKVTEKGKDVELRCDPISGHTALYWYRQSLGQGLEFLIYFQGNSAPDKSGLPSDRFSAERTGGSVSTLTIQRTQQEDSAVYLCASSPTGGTYEQYFGPGTRLTVT.

With regard to this clonotype: At one end the junction does not follow the germline gene, possibly because of a read error. The genes are TRBV7-6 and TRBJ2-2; unclear D gene. Germline V lookup: CDR1 SGHVS, CDR2 FNYEAQ. CDR3 length: 13 amino acids. This chain's CDR3 is CASSSTWAGELFF. In DNA, the CDR3 is TGTGCTAGCAGCTCGACCTGGGCCGGGGAGCTGTTTTTT.

The rearrangement links TRBV5-8 to TRBJ2-1; D is perhaps TRBD1 (6 bases). This CDR3 region has 15 residues. With 5 bases removed from V and 0 bases from J, the gap between germline ends came to 12 bases. Germline assignment: CDR1 SGHTS and CDR2 YDEGEE. The CDR3 here is CASSWGQTSYNEQFF. CDR3 nucleotide sequence: TGTGCCAGCAGTTGGGGGCAGACCTCCTACAATGAGCAGTTCTTC.

The genes are TRBV5-6 and TRBJ2-3; 9 nucleotides align to TRBD2. Germline V lookup: CDR1 SGHDT, CDR2 YYEEEE. V trimming: 1 base; J trimming: 0 bases; junction bases outside the gene matches: 3. The CDR3 runs 16 residues. CDR3 sequence reads: CASSLLLAGSTDTQYF. The CDR3 DNA follows: TGTGCCAGCAGCTTGCTCCTAGCGGGAAGCACAGATACGCAGTATTTT. Complete variable domain (other parts from reference TRBV5-6 and TRBJ2-3): DAGVTQSPTHLIKTRGQQVTLRCSPKSGHDTVSWYQQALGQGPQFIFQYYEEEERQRGNFPDRFSGHQFPNYSSELNVNALLLGDSALYLCASSLLLAGSTDTQYFGPGTRLTVL.

This clonotype was picked up a small number of times. This sequence joins TRBV12-3 or TRBV12-4 and TRBJ1-1; D is ambiguous. V was pared by 5 bases and J by 0 bases, with 1 base between. This CDR3 contains 11 residues. The CDR3 reads CASSMNTEAFF. The CDR3 nucleotides are TGTGCCAGCAGTATGAACACTGAAGCTTTCTTT.